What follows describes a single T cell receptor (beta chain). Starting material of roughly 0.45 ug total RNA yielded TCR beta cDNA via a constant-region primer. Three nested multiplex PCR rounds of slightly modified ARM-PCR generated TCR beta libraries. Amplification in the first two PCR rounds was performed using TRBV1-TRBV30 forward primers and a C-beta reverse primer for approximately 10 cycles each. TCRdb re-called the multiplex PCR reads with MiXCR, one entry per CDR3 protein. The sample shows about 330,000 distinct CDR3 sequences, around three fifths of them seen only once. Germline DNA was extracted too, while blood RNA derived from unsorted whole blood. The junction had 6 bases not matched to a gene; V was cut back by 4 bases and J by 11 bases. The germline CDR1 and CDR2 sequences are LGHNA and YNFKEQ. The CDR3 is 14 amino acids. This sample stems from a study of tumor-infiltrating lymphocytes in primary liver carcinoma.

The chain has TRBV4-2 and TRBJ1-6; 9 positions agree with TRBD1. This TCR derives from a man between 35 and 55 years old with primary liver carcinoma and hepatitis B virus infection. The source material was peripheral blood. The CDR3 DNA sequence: TGTGCCAGCAGCCCGGGACAGGGTCTAGCACCCCTCCACTTT. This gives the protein CASSPGQGLAPLHF.